Presented here are 24 T cell receptor beta chains from one specimen sequenced in a study of T cells in Graves' hyperthyroidism and ophthalmopathy (dated by TCRdb to between 2017 and 2020). Libraries came from multiplex PCR. These reads were obtained on an Illumina HiSeq 2000. The TCR beta CDR3 regions were amplified from RNA transcripts. A first-round RT-PCR of the TCR CDR3 used the HTBI primer set with the Qiagen OneStep RT-PCR kit. TCRdb trimmed the raw reads at Q25, called clones with MiXCR and kept productive beta chains. For every CDR3 protein sequence, its rows merge into one entry that carries the most common genes and DNA. This sample gives approximately 590,000 distinct CDR3 sequences in total; 35% to 55% of them show up just once. The ten largest clones capture just over 8% of the sample. Sequences were obtained from peripheral blood or thyroid tissue (not recorded which). These receptors were obtained from a young woman with Graves' hyperthyroidism. Donor details come from another sample of the same person, matched by shared clones.

The rearrangement links TRBV6-5 to TRBJ2-5; TRBD1 is a possible D gene (6 bases). In germline, CDR1 is MNHEY, CDR2 SVGAGI. V lost 10 bases to trimming and J lost 0 bases, with 12 bases between them. CDR3 size: 13 residues. The CDR3 region is CATVRDNQETQYF. In DNA form, the CDR3 reads TGTGCCACCGTCCGGGACAACCAAGAGACCCAGTACTTC.

The chain recombines TRBV18 with TRBJ1-1; no firm D call. Trimming pared 6 bases from V and 2 bases from J, leaving 10 bases between. The germline CDR1 and CDR2 sequences are KGHSH and LQKENI. This CDR3 is built from 13 residues. The DNA for the CDR3 is TGTGCCAGCTCGATCCTCAGTAACACTGAAGCTTTCTTT. This translates into CASSILSNTEAFF.

The rearrangement uses TRBV29-1 and TRBJ1-1; tentative D call: TRBD1 (6 bases). Germline V lookup: CDR1 SQVTM, CDR2 ANQGSEA. The CDR3 is made up of 12 amino acids. The germline V and J ends were trimmed by 7 bases and 4 bases, with 13 bases remaining between them. In DNA, the CDR3 is TGCAGCGAGCAGGGGAAGGGCACTGAAGCTTTCTTT. Protein sequence: CSEQGKGTEAFF.

The chain recombines TRBV10-3 with TRBJ1-1; D unresolved. CDR1 is ENHRY, CDR2 SYGVKD, per germline. V lost 6 bases to trimming and J lost 0 bases, with 11 bases between them. This CDR3 is 14 amino acids long. The DNA of the CDR3 is TGTGCCATCAGCATGAAGGCGATGAACACTGAAGCTTTCTTT. Amino acids: CAISMKAMNTEAFF.

There are a few counts of this clonotype. The V and J genes are TRBV11-2 and TRBJ1-6; 7 bases line up with TRBD1. The ends lost 5 bases at V and 5 bases at J; junction bases unmatched: 3. Germline V gene data show CDR1 as SGHAT and CDR2 as FQNNGV. The length of the CDR3 is 14 residues. The CDR3, as DNA: TGTGCCAGCAGCCCGGGACAGCATAATTCACCCCTCCACTTT. It specifies CASSPGQHNSPLHF.

Only a few counts were recorded for this clonotype. The DNA for the CDR3 is TGTGCCACCAGTGAGTCGGGACCTAGGGGCACTGAAGCTTTCTTT. This gives the protein CATSESGPRGTEAFF. V usage is TRBV24-1 and J usage is TRBJ1-1; D possibly corresponds to TRBD1 (5 bases). The CDR3 is 15 amino acids. Germline V CDR1 and CDR2: KGHDR, SFDVKD. Trimming took off 4 bases at V and 4 bases at J, with 15 bases between the two ends.

The chain couples TRBV2 to TRBJ1-1; 10 bases align to TRBD1. Germline V gene sequence: CDR1 SNHLY, CDR2 FYNNEI. The CDR3 length is 15 residues. J was trimmed by 7 bases and V by 8 bases; bases with no gene match: 13. CDR3 nucleotides: TGTGCCAGCTTCGTGGGGGACAGGGGATCCCTTGAAGCTTTCTTT. Translation: CASFVGDRGSLEAFF.

The sample holds a few counts of this clonotype. The chain joins TRBV20-1 to TRBJ2-7, with no clear D. The germline V gene encodes CDR1 DFQATT and CDR2 SNEGSKA (reference sequence). V dropped 6 bases and J dropped 5 bases, with 5 bases sitting between them. This CDR3 comprises 9 residues. DNA of the CDR3: TGCAGTGCCCAGAACGAGCAGTACTTC. It codes for CSAQNEQYF.

The rearrangement links TRBV29-1 to TRBJ1-1, with TRBD1 identical over 8 bases. The CDR3 has 13 amino acids. The trim removed 8 bases at V and 0 bases at J, leaving 5 bases unmatched. Per germline, CDR1 SQVTM and CDR2 ANQGSEA. The CDR3 nucleotides are TGCAGCAGGACAGGGCGAATGAACACTGAAGCTTTCTTT. As protein: CSRTGRMNTEAFF.

The gene calls are TRBV7-9 and TRBJ2-7; perhaps TRBD1 as D (6 bases). CDR1 is SEHNR, CDR2 FQNEAQ, per germline (reference sequence). This CDR3 spans 12 amino acids. V shed 1 base and J shed 12 bases, with 13 bases lying between them. CDR3 coding DNA: TGTGCCAGCAGCTTAGGAGGGGACACTCCGTACTTC. Amino acids: CASSLGGDTPYF.

The chain is built from TRBV10-3 and TRBJ2-7; D might be TRBD1 (5 bases). CDR1 is ENHRY, CDR2 SYGVKD, per germline. The CDR3 loop spans 16 amino acids. With 6 bases removed from V and 7 bases from J, the gap between germline ends came to 25 bases. CDR3 sequence reads: CAIRTAGSIESYEQYF. CDR3 in DNA: TGTGCCATCAGAACGGCAGGGTCGATTGAGTCGTATGAGCAGTACTTC.

The CDR3 DNA sequence: TGTGCCAGCAGTTACTCGACCGGGAGCGGGGGGGATACGCAGTATTTT. Amino acid sequence: CASSYSTGSGGDTQYF. This sequence joins TRBV6-6 and TRBJ2-3, with 9 bases aligning to TRBD2. CDR3 length: 16 residues. The V and J ends lost 0 bases and 6 bases, in that order; junction bases with no gene match: 7. Germline V gene data show CDR1 as MNHNY and CDR2 as SVGAGI (reference sequence).

The table lists this clonotype with many counts. The chain carries TRBV2 and TRBJ1-1; no clear D. CDR1 SNHLY and CDR2 FYNNEI come from the germline V gene. The CDR3 runs to 11 residues. V dropped 7 bases and J dropped 1 base, with 4 bases sitting between them. CDR3 nucleotides: TGTGCCAGCAAAGGGAACACTGAAGCTTTCTTT. Translation: CASKGNTEAFF.

This sequence joins TRBV6-2 or TRBV6-3 and TRBJ2-2; possibly TRBD2 for D (6 bases). Germline CDR1 is MNHEY and CDR2 is SVGEGT. V lost 5 bases to trimming and J lost 1 base, with 8 bases between them. This CDR3 has 14 residues. Here the CDR3 reads CASSQGLNTGELFF. DNA of the CDR3: TGTGCCAGCAGTCAGGGACTGAACACCGGGGAGCTGTTTTTT.

The CDR3 loop reads CASRPTEYYGYTF. As DNA, the CDR3 is TGTGCCAGCAGGCCCACGGAGTACTATGGCTACACCTTC. The chain joins TRBV27 to TRBJ1-2; no clear D. CDR3 length equals 13 residues. The V and J ends lost 6 bases and 3 bases respectively, with 11 bases between them. Germline CDR1 reads MNHEY; CDR2 reads SMNVEV (reference sequence).

About this clonotype itself: Possible read error: a much larger clone is one base away. This sequence joins TRBV24-1 and TRBJ1-2; perhaps TRBD1 as D (6 bases). This CDR3 has 13 residues. CDR1 KGHDR and CDR2 SFDVKD come from the germline V gene. CDR3 sequence (DNA): TGTGCCACCAGCACCGGGGGCTTCTATGCCTACACCTTC. It is translated as CATSTGGFYAYTF.

This chain connects TRBV9 to TRBJ2-5; D is unresolved. The CDR3 is 17 residues long. V lost 0 bases, J lost 4 bases, and 19 bases lay in between. Germline-derived CDR1 and CDR2 are SGDLS and YYNGEE. The CDR3 loop is CASSVGVSPSPPETQYF. Written as DNA, the CDR3 is TGTGCCAGCAGCGTAGGGGTTAGCCCAAGTCCCCCAGAGACCCAGTACTTC.

Concerning this clonotype: With a much larger clone just one base away, this may be a read error. V usage is TRBV2 and J usage is TRBJ1-4; D gene ambiguous. The CDR3 extends over 13 amino acids. CDR1 is SNHLY and CDR2 is FYNNEI in the germline V gene. The CDR3 DNA reads as TGTGCCGGCAGTGAACATTCACGGGAAAAACTGTTTTTT. Translated: CAGSEHSREKLFF.

The V call is TRBV7-2, the J call TRBJ2-7, with D maybe TRBD2 (5 bases). The V gene lost 5 bases and the J gene lost 0 bases, with 14 bases spanning the gap. The germline V gene encodes CDR1 SGHTA and CDR2 FQGNSA. The CDR3 covers 15 residues. CDR3 DNA sequence: TGTGCCAGCAGCCCGGAGAGCGGCCTCTCCTACGAGCAGTACTTC. Translation gives CASSPESGLSYEQYF.

This chain uses TRBV6-6 with TRBJ1-2; D might be TRBD1 (6 bases). Germline CDR1 and CDR2: MNHNY and SVGAGI (reference sequence). The CDR3 consists of 15 residues. V was pared by 0 bases and J by 4 bases, with 12 bases between. The CDR3 coding sequence is TGTGCCAGCAGTTACTCGAGGGACATGGGCTATGGCTACACCTTC. This encodes CASSYSRDMGYGYTF.

Only a few counts were recorded for this clonotype. The chain uses TRBV2 and TRBJ2-5; maybe TRBD2 (7 bases). Trimming removed 6 bases at V and 5 bases at J, with 22 bases between. CDR1 SNHLY and CDR2 FYNNEI come from the germline V gene. The CDR3 totals 16 residues. The CDR3 coding sequence is TGTGCCAGCAGCGGATTGGGTGGGGGGGGGCCGGAGACCCAGTACTTC. Residues: CASSGLGGGGPETQYF.

This clonotype was observed a few times. The chain has TRBV19 and TRBJ2-5; D unresolved. The CDR3 has 16 residues. V was pared by 4 bases and J by 1 base, with 16 bases between. The germline CDR1 and CDR2 sequences are LNHDA and SQIVND (reference sequence). CDR3 in amino acids: CASSTPGPYLQETQYF. The DNA for the CDR3 is TGTGCCAGTAGTACCCCGGGCCCTTACCTCCAAGAGACCCAGTACTTC.

The rearrangement uses TRBV7-6 and TRBJ1-4, with D unresolved. CDR3 length: 13 residues. Germline V gives CDR1 SGHVS, CDR2 FNYEAQ. Trimming stripped 2 bases from V and 8 bases from J, with 9 bases between. The CDR3: CASSLIVSEKLFF. Here the CDR3 DNA reads TGTGCCAGCAGCTTAATTGTAAGCGAAAAACTGTTTTTT.

Turning to this clonotype: Given a much more abundant clone one base away, this may be a read error. V is TRBV10-3 and J is TRBJ1-1; 7 positions agree with TRBD1. Germline CDR1 reads ENHRY; CDR2 reads SYGVKD. With V trimmed by 5 bases and J by 4 bases, 7 bases remained unmatched. The CDR3 extends over 14 amino acids. DNA for the CDR3: TGTGCCATCAGTACCAAGGGGGCGAGCACTGAAGCTTTCTTT. Translation gives CAISTKGASTEAFF.